Shown below are 9 T cell receptor beta chains from a single sample sequenced in a study of blood T cell repertoires in COVID-19. Some clones are missing from TCRdb's copy, which holds only in-frame ones; the method was immunoSEQ multiplex PCR. The sample contains roughly 130,000 clones, 79% of which appear only once. The sample was peripheral blood. Every receptor here comes from a man aged 55 to 70 with acute or convalescent COVID-19.

This chain connects TRBV23-1 to TRBJ1-1; the match to TRBD1 covers 7 bases. TRBV23-1 has ORF status, its function being uncertain. J lost 0 bases, V lost 4 bases, and 8 bases had no gene match. The CDR3 is 16 amino acids. The CDR3 protein is CASSLDRRIMNTEAFF. CDR3 DNA: TGCGCCAGCAGTCTGGACAGGAGGATAATGAACACTGAAGCTTTCTTT.

The chain recombines TRBV5-1 with TRBJ2-2; TRBD2 matches at 7 bases. Germline loops: CDR1 SGHRS, CDR2 YFSETQ. The junction had 8 bases not matched to a gene; V was cut back by 7 bases and J by 5 bases. This CDR3 has 14 amino acids. The CDR3 nucleotides read TGCGCCAGCGCGGCTATCGGGGGGACCGGGGAGCTGTTTTTT. Protein product: CASAAIGGTGELFF.

This chain uses TRBV24-1 with TRBJ2-2; D unresolved. V was clipped by 7 bases and J by 6 bases, with 11 bases between them. The CDR3 loop spans 13 amino acids. Per the germline V gene, CDR1 is KGHDR and CDR2 is SFDVKD. This CDR3 is CATRAEVPGELFF. CDR3 DNA: TGTGCCACCAGGGCCGAGGTGCCCGGGGAGCTGTTTTTT.

The chain joins TRBV7-2 to TRBJ2-7, with D possibly TRBD1 on 5 matching bases. Trimming pared 5 bases from V and 0 bases from J, leaving 11 bases between. CDR1 and CDR2 (germline): SGHTA, FQGNSA. This CDR3 comprises 14 residues. As DNA, the CDR3 is TGTGCCAGCAGCCCCCGACAGATCTCCTACGAGCAGTACTTC. Translated: CASSPRQISYEQYF. Full variable domain (missing parts from reference TRBV7-2 and TRBJ2-7): GAGVSQSPSNKVTEKGKDVELRCDPISGHTALYWYRQSLGQGLEFLIYFQGNSAPDKSGLPSDRFSAERTGGSVSTLTIQRTQQEDSAVYLCASSPRQISYEQYFGPGTRLTVT.

The chain recombines TRBV5-6 with TRBJ1-5, with 8 bases matching TRBD1. The V segment lost 5 bases and the J segment 5 bases; nucleotides outside the gene matches: 9. The V gene's germline CDR1 is SGHDT and CDR2 YYEEEE. The CDR3 loop spans 15 amino acids. CDR3 in amino acids: CASRLQGGGDQPQHF. The CDR3 bases are TGTGCCAGCAGGTTACAGGGGGGTGGCGATCAGCCCCAGCATTTT. Full variable domain (missing parts from reference TRBV5-6 and TRBJ1-5): DAGVTQSPTHLIKTRGQQVTLRCSPKSGHDTVSWYQQALGQGPQFIFQYYEEEERQRGNFPDRFSGHQFPNYSSELNVNALLLGDSALYLCASRLQGGGDQPQHFGDGTRLSIL.

The chain carries TRBV4-3 and TRBJ2-2; maybe TRBD2 (6 bases). Trimming pared 0 bases from V and 3 bases from J, leaving 17 bases between. CDR3 length: 18 amino acids. The germline CDR1 and CDR2 sequences are LGHNA and YSLEER. In DNA, the CDR3 is TGCGCCAGCAGCCAAGATCGTAGTAGCGGAGCTTACACCGGGGAGCTGTTTTTT. This codes for CASSQDRSSGAYTGELFF.

The chain carries TRBV24-1 and TRBJ2-3, with D maybe TRBD1 (6 bases). This CDR3 spans 14 amino acids. Germline-derived CDR1 and CDR2 are KGHDR and SFDVKD. Trimming cost V 0 bases and J 5 bases, with 8 bases left between them. CDR3 residues: CATSDLTGRDTQYF. The CDR3 DNA is TGTGCCACCAGTGATTTGACAGGGCGAGATACGCAGTATTTT.

This rearrangement joins TRBV7-9 to TRBJ1-5; D may be TRBD1 (5 bases). Looked up from germline, CDR1 is SEHNR and CDR2 is FQNEAQ (reference sequence). Trimming removed 5 bases at V and 5 bases at J, with 7 bases between. The CDR3 is 12 residues long. The CDR3 coding sequence is TGTGCCAGCAGCCCAGGGCATCAGCCCCAGCATTTT. Its translation is CASSPGHQPQHF.

The V call is TRBV5-1, the J call TRBJ2-7; 8 nucleotides line up with TRBD1. V shed 4 bases and J 5 bases; nucleotides not matched to a gene: 8. CDR1 and CDR2 (germline): SGHRS, YFSETQ. The CDR3 runs to 14 residues. The DNA for the CDR3 is TGCGCCAGCAGCCCCACGGACAGGGTCGACGAGCAGTACTTC. As protein: CASSPTDRVDEQYF. The full variable domain, its missing parts supplied by reference TRBV5-1 and TRBJ2-7, is KAGVTQTPRYLIKTRGQQVTLSCSPISGHRSVSWYQQTPGQGLQFLFEYFSETQRNKGNFPGRFSGRQFSNSRSEMNVSTLELGDSALYLCASSPTDRVDEQYFGPGTRLTVT.